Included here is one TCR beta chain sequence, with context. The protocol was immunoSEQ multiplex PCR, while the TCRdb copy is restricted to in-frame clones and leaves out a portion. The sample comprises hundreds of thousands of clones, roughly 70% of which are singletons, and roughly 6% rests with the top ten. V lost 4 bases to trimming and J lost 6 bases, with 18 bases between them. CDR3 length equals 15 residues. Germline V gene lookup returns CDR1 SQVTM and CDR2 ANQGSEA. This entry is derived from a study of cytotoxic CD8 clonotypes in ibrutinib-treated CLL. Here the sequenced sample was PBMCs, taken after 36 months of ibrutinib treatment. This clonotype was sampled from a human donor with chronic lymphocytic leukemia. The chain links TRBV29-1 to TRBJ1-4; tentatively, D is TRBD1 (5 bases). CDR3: CSVADVGVGDEKLFF. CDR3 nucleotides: TGCAGCGTTGCTGATGTAGGGGTAGGGGATGAAAAACTGTTTTTT.